This T cell receptor (beta chain) was sequenced during a study of yellow fever vaccine responses in identical twins. Germline CDR1 reads LNHDA; CDR2 reads SQIVND (reference sequence). V was trimmed by 11 bases and J by 1 base, leaving 14 bases between them. The CDR3 is 13 residues long. TCRdb reprocessed the RT-PCR reads with MiXCR, giving one entry per CDR3 protein. Counted here are some 4,000 distinct CDR3 sequences, less than 90% occurring once; the ten biggest clones make up roughly 2.6%. This clonotype was seen a single time. As yet, its antigen is unknown. Overall study results and limits: The T cell response to vaccination in identical twins was reportedly partly convergent and partly personalized.

The genes are TRBV19 and TRBJ2-5; D is possibly TRBD2 (7 bases). Specimen: T cells from blood (PBMCs), unsorted or a sorted subset (not recorded which), collected before or after yellow fever vaccination (not recorded which). This clonotype was sampled from a woman younger than 30 who received the yellow fever vaccine. CDR3 protein: CASLGGGQETQYF. In nucleotides, the CDR3 is TGTGCCTCCCTAGGGGGGGGCCAAGAGACCCAGTACTTC. Full variable domain (missing parts from reference TRBV19 and TRBJ2-5): DGGITQSPKYLFRKEGQNVTLSCEQNLNHDAMYWYRQDPGQGLRLIYYSQIVNDFQKGDIAEGYSVSREKKESFPLTVTSAQKNPTAFYLCASLGGGQETQYFGPGTRLLVL.